This T cell receptor (beta chain) was recovered during a study of blood T cells in healthy people across ages (dated by TCRdb to 2013 to 2016). General notes on the study: Template switching captured roughly one uniquely barcoded TCR beta cDNA molecule per two T cells in model experiments. To track age-related changes in TCR beta repertoire diversity, the study relied on deep sequencing normalized with unique cDNA molecular identifiers. Four age groups were formed from the donors: young (average roughly 15 years), middle-aged (approximately 41), aged (62) and long-lived (less than 85). To avoid experimental bias, donors of different ages were randomly spread across the sequencing lanes. For two donors (one aged 18 to 30 and one aged 80 or older), the study analyzed two additional independent replicas of 1 million unique cDNA reads from the same blood draw.

Libraries were made using 5' RACE. Sequencer: Illumina HiSeq 2500. A second PCR of about 6 to 11 cycles was run with a J-beta primer mix and a sample-barcoded 5' primer. Each TCR beta cDNA molecule received a unique molecular identifier from a template-switch 5' adaptor carrying 12 random nucleotides. At least 2.5 million CDR3-containing paired-end reads were obtained from each sample. The Mint cDNA synthesis kit, primed by a TRBC-specific oligonucleotide, was used to synthesize first-strand cDNA from all RNA. After uracil-DNA glycosylase treatment, a first 18-cycle PCR used universal primers M1SS and BC2_uni_R on all cDNA. As for the original processing: For normalization, 1 million high-quality reads, each with a distinct molecular identifier, were randomly selected from each sample. Reads sharing molecular identifiers were discarded rather than binned into consensus sequences. CDR3 identification, clonotype clustering and error correction used MiTCR with a Q25 quality threshold and the strictest error-elimination algorithm. Lower-bound total TCR beta diversity was estimated with a nonparametric unseen species model using Euler transformation. Using fastp at Q25 and MiXCR, TCRdb reprocessed the public reads and kept productive beta chains. Rows with one shared CDR3 protein collapse into an entry with the most common genes and DNA. V and J calls and clone size were set by TCRdb, not the authors. The sample yields hundreds of thousands of distinct CDR3 sequences; 27% were counted once. The ten largest clones capture approximately 30% of the sample.

Concerning this clonotype: No antigen is known for it. The record has no base qualities; no much larger clone is one base away.

Including cysteine and phenylalanine, the CDR3 has 16 amino acids. Of the read, only the CDR3 DNA is kept; its 48 bases are in frame from base 1. V is shortened by 7 bases, J by 0 bases, and the region joining them spans 15 bases. The germline V gene encodes CDR1 MDHEN and CDR2 SYDVKM. Overall study outcomes, separate from this receptor: Observed TCR beta diversity per million T cells fell roughly linearly with age, and a significant reduction was already apparent by age approximately 41. The CMV infection status of donors was not known, potentially confounding age-related changes in expanded clonotypes. Since profiling was done on bulk unsorted PBMCs, naive and antigen-experienced compartments could not be conclusively compared. A strong correlation was found between observed TCR beta diversity and the percentage of naive T cells measured by flow cytometry. Estimates of total diversity based on one million sequenced T cells were considered lower bounds and underestimates. Compared with the aged group, the long-lived group had more naive CD4+ T cells, fewer expanded clones and increased TCR diversity, a pattern suggesting age selection.

Donors were a few dozen systemically healthy Caucasian individuals from Russia aged roughly 6 to 95 years. Each donor gave 8 to 10 milliliters of peripheral blood, collected into EDTA-treated Vacutainer tubes. PBMCs were isolated by Ficoll-Paque density-gradient centrifugation, with at least 7 million obtained per sample. Total RNA was extracted from PBMCs with Trizol reagent, with at least 5.5 micrograms obtained per sample. For every donor, flow cytometry on a PBMC aliquot measured the percentage of naive CD45RAhigh/CD27high T cells. The sequence derives from a woman in her 70s in good health. Here the chain combines TRBV28 and TRBJ1-4, with the D gene too uncertain to name. Sequencing was done on a sample of blood. The CDR3 here reads CASKPRRGSTNEKLFF. The nucleotide sequence is given as TGTGCCAGCAAGCCCCGCCGGGGATCAACTAATGAAAAACTGTTTTTT.